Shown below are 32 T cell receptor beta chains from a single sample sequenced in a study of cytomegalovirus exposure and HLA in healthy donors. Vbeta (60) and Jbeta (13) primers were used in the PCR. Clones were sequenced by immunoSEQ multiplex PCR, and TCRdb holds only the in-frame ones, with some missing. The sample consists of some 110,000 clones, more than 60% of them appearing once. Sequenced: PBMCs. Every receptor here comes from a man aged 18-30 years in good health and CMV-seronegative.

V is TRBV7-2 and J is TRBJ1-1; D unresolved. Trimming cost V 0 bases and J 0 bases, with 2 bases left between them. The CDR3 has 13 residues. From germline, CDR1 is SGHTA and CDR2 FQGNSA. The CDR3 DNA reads TGTGCCAGCAGCTTAGCCATGAACACTGAAGCTTTCTTT. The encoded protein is CASSLAMNTEAFF.

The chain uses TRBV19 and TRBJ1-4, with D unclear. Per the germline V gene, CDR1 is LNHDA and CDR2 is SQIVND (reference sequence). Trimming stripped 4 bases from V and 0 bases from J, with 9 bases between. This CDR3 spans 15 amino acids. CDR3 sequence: CASSRELATNEKLFF. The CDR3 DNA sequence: TGTGCCAGTAGTAGAGAACTGGCAACTAATGAAAAACTGTTTTTT.

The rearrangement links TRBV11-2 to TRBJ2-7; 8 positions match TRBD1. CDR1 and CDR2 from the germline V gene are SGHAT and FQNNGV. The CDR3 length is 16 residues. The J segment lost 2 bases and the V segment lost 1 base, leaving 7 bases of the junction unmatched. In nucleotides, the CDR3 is TGTGCCAGCAGCTTAGTGCGGGGCAGGGGGCCCTACGAGCAGTACTTC. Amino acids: CASSLVRGRGPYEQYF.

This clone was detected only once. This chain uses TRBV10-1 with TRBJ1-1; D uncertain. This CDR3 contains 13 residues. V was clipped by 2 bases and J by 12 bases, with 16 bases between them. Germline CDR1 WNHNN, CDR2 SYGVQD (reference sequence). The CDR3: CASSERRAAIPFF. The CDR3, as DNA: TGCGCCAGCAGTGAGAGGCGGGCCGCGATTCCTTTCTTT.

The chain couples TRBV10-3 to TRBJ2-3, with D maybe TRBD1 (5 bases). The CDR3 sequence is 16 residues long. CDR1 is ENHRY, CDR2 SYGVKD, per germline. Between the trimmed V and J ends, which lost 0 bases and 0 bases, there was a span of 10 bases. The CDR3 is CAISESKGVSTDTQYF. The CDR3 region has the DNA TGTGCCATCAGTGAGTCGAAAGGGGTTAGCACAGATACGCAGTATTTT.

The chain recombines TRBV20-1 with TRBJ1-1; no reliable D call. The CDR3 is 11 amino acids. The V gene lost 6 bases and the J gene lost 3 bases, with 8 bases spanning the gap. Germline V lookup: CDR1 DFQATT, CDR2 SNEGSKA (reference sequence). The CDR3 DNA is TGCAGTGCAACGGACTACACTGAAGCTTTCTTT. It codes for CSATDYTEAFF.

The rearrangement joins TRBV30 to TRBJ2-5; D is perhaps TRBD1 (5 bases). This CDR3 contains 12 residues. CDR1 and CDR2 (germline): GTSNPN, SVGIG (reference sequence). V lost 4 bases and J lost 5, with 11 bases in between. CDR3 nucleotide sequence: TGTGCCTGGACCCAGGGTCAGGAGACCCAGTACTTC. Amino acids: CAWTQGQETQYF.

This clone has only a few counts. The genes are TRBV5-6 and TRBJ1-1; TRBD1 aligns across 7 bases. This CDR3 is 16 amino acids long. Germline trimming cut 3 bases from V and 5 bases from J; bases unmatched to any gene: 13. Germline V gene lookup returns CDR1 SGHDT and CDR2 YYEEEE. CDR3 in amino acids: CASSSGGPPDGTEAFF. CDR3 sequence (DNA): TGTGCCAGCAGCTCAGGGGGGCCCCCTGATGGGACTGAAGCTTTCTTT.

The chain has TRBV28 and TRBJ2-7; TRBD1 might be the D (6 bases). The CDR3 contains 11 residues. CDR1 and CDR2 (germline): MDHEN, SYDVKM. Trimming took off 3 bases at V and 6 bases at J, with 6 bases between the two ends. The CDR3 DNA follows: TGTGCCAGCAGTTTCAGGGGCGAGCAGTACTTC. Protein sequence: CASSFRGEQYF.

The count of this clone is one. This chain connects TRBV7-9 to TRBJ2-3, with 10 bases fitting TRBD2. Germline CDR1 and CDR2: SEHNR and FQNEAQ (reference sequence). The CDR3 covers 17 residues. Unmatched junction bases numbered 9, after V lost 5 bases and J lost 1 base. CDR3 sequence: CASSINQGLAGTDTQYF. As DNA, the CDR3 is TGTGCCAGCAGCATCAATCAAGGACTAGCGGGCACAGATACGCAGTATTTT.

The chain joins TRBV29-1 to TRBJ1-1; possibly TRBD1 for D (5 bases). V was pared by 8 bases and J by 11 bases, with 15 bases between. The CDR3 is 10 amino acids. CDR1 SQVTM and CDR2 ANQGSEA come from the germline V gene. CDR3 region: CSRRGVKAFF. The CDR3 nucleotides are TGCAGCCGGCGGGGGGTTAAGGCTTTCTTT.

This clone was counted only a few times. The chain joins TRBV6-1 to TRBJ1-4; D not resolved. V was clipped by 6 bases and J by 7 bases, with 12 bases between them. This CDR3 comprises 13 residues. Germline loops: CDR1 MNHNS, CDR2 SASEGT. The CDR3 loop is CASRSPPGEKLFF. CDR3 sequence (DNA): TGTGCCAGCAGGAGTCCTCCGGGTGAAAAACTGTTTTTT.

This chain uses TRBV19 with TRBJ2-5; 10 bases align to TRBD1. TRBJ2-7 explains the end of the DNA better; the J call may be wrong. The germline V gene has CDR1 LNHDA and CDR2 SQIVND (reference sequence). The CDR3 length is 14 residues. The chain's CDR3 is CASSIARDRGEQYF. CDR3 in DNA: TGTGCCAGTAGTATAGCACGGGACAGGGGCGAGCAGTACTTC.

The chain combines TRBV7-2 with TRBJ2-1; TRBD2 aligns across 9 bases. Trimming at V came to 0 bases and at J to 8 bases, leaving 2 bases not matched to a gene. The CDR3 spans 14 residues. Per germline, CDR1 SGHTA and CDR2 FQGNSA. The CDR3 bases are TGTGCCAGCAGCTTAGCGGGACTAGCTCATGAGCAGTTCTTC. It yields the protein CASSLAGLAHEQFF.

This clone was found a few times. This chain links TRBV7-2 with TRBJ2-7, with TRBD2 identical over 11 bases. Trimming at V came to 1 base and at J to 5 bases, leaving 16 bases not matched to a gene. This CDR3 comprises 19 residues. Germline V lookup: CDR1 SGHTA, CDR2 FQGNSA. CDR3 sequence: CASSLGSTSGTLRKNEQYF. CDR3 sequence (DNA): TGTGCCAGCAGCTTAGGCTCGACTAGCGGGACATTAAGAAAAAACGAGCAGTACTTC.

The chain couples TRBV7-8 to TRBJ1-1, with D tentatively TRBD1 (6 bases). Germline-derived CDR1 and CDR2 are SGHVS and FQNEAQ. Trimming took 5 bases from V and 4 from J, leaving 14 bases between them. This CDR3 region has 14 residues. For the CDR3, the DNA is TGTGCCAGCAGCACCAGGACAGTCATCACTGAAGCTTTCTTT. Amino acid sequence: CASSTRTVITEAFF.

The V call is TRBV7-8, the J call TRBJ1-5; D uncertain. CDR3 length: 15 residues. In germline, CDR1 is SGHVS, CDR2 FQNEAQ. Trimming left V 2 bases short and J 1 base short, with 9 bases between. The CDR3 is CASSLMPVSNQPQHF. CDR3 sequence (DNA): TGTGCCAGCAGCTTAATGCCAGTAAGCAATCAGCCCCAGCATTTT. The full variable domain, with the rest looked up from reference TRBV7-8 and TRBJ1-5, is GAGVSQSPRYKVAKRGQDVALRCDPISGHVSLFWYQQALGQGPEFLTYFQNEAQLDKSGLPSDRFFAERPEGSVSTLKIQRTQQEDSAVYLCASSLMPVSNQPQHFGDGTRLSIL.

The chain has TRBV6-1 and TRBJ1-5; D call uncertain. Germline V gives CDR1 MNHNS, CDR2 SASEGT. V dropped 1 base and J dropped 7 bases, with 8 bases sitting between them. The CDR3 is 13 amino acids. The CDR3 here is CASSEEAAQPQHF. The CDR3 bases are TGTGCCAGCAGTGAAGAGGCGGCCCAGCCCCAGCATTTT.

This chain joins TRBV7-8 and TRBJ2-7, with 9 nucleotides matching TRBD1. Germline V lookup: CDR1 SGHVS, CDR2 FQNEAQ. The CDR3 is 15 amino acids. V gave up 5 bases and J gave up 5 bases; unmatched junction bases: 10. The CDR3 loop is CASSLQGQGYNEQYF. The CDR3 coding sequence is TGTGCCAGCAGCCTCCAGGGACAGGGCTATAACGAGCAGTACTTC.

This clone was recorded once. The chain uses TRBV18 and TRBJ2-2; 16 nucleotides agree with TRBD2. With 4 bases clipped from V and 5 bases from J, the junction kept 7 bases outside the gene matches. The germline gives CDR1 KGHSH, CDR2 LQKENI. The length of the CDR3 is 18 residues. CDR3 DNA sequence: TGTGCCAGCTCACGCCCGGGACTAGCGGGAGGGCGAACCGGGGAGCTGTTTTTT. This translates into CASSRPGLAGGRTGELFF.

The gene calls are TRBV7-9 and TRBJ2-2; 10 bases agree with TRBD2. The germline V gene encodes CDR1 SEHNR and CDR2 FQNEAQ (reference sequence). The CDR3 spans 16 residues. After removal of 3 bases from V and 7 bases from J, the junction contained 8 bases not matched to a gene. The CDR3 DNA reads TGTGCCAGCAGCTTGACTAGCGGGTTCGGTGGCGGGGAGCTGTTTTTT. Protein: CASSLTSGFGGGELFF. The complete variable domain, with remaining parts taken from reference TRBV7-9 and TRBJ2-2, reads DTGVSQNPRHKITKRGQNVTFRCDPISEHNRLYWYRQTLGQGPEFLTYFQNEAQLEKSRLLSDRFSAERPKGSFSTLEIQRTEQGDSAMYLCASSLTSGFGGGELFFGEGSRLTVL.

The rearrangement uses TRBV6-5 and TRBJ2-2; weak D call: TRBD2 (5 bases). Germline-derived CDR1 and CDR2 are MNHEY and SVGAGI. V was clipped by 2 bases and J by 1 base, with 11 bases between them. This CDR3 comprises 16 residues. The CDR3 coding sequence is TGTGCCAGCAGTTACGTGGTCCGGGGGAACACCGGGGAGCTGTTTTTT. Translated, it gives CASSYVVRGNTGELFF.

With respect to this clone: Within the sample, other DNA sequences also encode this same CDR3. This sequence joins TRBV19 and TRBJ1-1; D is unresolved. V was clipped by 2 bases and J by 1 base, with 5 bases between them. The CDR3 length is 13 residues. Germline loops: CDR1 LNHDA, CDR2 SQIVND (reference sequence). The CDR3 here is CASSITRNTEAFF. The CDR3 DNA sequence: TGTGCCAGTAGTATAACCAGGAACACTGAAGCTTTCTTT.

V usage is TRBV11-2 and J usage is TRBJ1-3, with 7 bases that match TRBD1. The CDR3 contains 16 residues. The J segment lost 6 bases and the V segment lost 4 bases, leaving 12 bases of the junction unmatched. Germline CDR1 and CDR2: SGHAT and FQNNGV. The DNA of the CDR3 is TGTGCCAGCAGCTCGCACGGGGGACAGAGAACAAACACCATATATTTT. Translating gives CASSSHGGQRTNTIYF.

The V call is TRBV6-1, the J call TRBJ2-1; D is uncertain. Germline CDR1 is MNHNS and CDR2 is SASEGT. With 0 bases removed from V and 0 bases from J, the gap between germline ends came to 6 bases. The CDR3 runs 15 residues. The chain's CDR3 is CASSEARSSYNEQFF. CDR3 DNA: TGTGCCAGCAGTGAAGCCCGTAGCTCCTACAATGAGCAGTTCTTC.

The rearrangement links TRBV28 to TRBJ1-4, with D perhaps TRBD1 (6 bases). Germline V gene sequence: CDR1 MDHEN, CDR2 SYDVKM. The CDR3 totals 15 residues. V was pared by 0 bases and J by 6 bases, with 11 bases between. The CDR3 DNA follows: TGTGCCAGCAGTTTATGGGGGGCGCGCGATGAAAAACTGTTTTTT. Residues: CASSLWGARDEKLFF.

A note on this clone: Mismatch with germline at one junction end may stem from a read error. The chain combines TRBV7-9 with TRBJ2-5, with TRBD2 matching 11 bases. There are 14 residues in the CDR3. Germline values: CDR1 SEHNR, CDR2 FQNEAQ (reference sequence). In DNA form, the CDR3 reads TGTGCCAGCAGCATAGCGGGGGGGAAAGAGACCCAGTACTTC. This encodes CASSIAGGKETQYF.

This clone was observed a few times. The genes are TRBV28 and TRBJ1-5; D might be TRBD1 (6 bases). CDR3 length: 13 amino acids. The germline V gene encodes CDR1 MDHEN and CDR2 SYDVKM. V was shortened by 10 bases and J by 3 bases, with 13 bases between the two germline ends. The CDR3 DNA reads TGTGCCACCCGTGACAGGCTCAATCAGCCCCAGCATTTT. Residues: CATRDRLNQPQHF. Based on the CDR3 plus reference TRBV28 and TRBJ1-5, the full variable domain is DVKVTQSSRYLVKRTGEKVFLECVQDMDHENMFWYRQDPGLGLRLIYFSYDVKMKEKGDIPEGYSVSREKKERFSLILESASTNQTSMYLCATRDRLNQPQHFGDGTRLSIL.

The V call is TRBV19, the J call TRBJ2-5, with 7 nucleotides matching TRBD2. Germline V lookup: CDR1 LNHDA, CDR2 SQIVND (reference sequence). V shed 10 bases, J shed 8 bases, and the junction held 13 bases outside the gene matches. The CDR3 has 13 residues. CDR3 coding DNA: TGTGCCACGGGGGAGGGGTCGATCGGAACCCAGTACTTC. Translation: CATGEGSIGTQYF. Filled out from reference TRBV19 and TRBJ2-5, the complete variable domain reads DGGITQSPKYLFRKEGQNVTLSCEQNLNHDAMYWYRQDPGQGLRLIYYSQIVNDFQKGDIAEGYSVSREKKESFPLTVTSAQKNPTAFYLCATGEGSIGTQYFGPGTRLLVL.

CDR3 amino acids: CASSQTLGQGRETQYF. In DNA form, the CDR3 reads TGTGCCAGCAGTCAAACTCTGGGACAGGGGCGTGAGACCCAGTACTTC. V and J are TRBV6-6 and TRBJ2-5, with 10 bases fitting TRBD1. This CDR3 contains 16 residues. The germline gives CDR1 MNHNY, CDR2 SVGAGI (reference sequence). The trim removed 5 bases at V and 5 bases at J, leaving 11 bases unmatched.

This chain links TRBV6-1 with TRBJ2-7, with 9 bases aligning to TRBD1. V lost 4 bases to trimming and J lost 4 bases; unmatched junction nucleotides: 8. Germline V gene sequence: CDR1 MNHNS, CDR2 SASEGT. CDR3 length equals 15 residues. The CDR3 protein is CASSAGTGPVYEQYF. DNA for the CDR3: TGTGCCAGCAGTGCCGGGACAGGGCCTGTTTACGAGCAGTACTTC.

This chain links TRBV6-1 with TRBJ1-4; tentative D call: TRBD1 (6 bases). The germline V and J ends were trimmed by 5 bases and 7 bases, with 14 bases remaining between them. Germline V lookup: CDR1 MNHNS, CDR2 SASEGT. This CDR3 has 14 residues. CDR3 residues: CASSPRGASEKLFF. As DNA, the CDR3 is TGTGCCAGCAGTCCCCGGGGGGCGAGTGAAAAACTGTTTTTT.